Sequencing of this TCR beta chain was carried out in a study of cytotoxic CD8 clonotypes in ibrutinib-treated CLL. Study outcomes and limitations: Clonality went up at ibrutinib response and then declined back toward baseline at progression.

Germline V gene data show CDR1 as GTSNPN and CDR2 as SVGIG (reference sequence). V was trimmed by 2 bases and J by 7 bases, leaving 17 bases between them. This CDR3 region has 14 residues. Data came from immunoSEQ multiplex PCR; TCRdb stores just in-frame clones and leaves some out. The table lists around 150,000 clones, approximately 80% of them singletons. A word on this clone: Its matching antigen is unknown.

The chain joins TRBV30 to TRBJ1-2, with no clear D. The receptor was isolated from a human donor with chronic lymphocytic leukemia. Material: PBMCs, obtained after 36 months of ibrutinib treatment. CDR3 in amino acids: CAWSKPGLRRGYTF. As DNA, the CDR3 is TGTGCCTGGAGTAAGCCGGGGTTACGGCGTGGCTACACCTTC.